The sequence of this T cell receptor (beta chain) was determined in a study of blood T cells in healthy people across ages. Study results and caveats: The lack of PBMC sorting stopped any conclusive naive versus antigen-experienced comparison.

Comment on this clonotype: Its target is unknown.

The second PCR ran about 6 to 12 cycles with a sample-barcoded 5' primer and J-beta primers. Template switching added a 12-random-nucleotide identifier to every cDNA molecule. Via MiXCR, TCRdb re-called the 5' RACE reads, giving one row per CDR3 protein. The table includes approximately 1,000,000 distinct CDR3 sequences, 35% to 50% detected once. The sequence was collected from a woman aged 60-75 years in good health. The source material was blood.

The CDR3 spells CASSYSQGAKDTQYF. The CDR3 nucleotides read TGTGCCAGCAGTTACAGCCAGGGGGCGAAAGATACGCAGTATTTT. The rearrangement uses TRBV6-6 and TRBJ2-3; the match to TRBD1 covers 8 bases. Germline V gene sequence: CDR1 MNHNY, CDR2 SVGAGI (reference sequence). The CDR3 contains 15 residues. With 2 bases clipped from V and 5 bases from J, the junction kept 6 bases outside the gene matches.